The source of this T cell receptor beta chain is a study of T cells after yellow fever vaccination. Study details: The authors prepared low-cell-number fractions using SMART-Seq v4 Ultra Low Input. Regarding the study as a whole: Most primary-vaccination clones recurred post-booster (roughly 96% CD4, roughly 91% CD8).

In regard to this clonotype: The antigen remains unidentified.

UMIs were added to TCR cDNA along with a universal primer site when it was made by 5'RACE template switching. TCRdb passed the 5' RACE reads through MiXCR, listing each CDR3 protein once. The sample lists a few hundred thousand distinct CDR3 sequences; about 19% were seen once. The CDR3 is made up of 12 amino acids. V was trimmed by 3 bases and J by 4 bases, leaving 6 bases between them. V usage is TRBV12-3 or TRBV12-4 and J usage is TRBJ1-2; no firm D call. The origin of this receptor is a man aged 25 to 40 who received the YFV17D yellow fever vaccine. Material: PBMCs, obtained 15 days after the yellow fever booster vaccination. CDR3 sequence reads: CASSLSAYGYTF. In DNA form, the CDR3 reads TGTGCCAGCAGTTTGTCGGCCTATGGCTACACCTTC.